This TCR beta chain was identified during a study of cytomegalovirus exposure and HLA in healthy donors. Germline-derived CDR1 and CDR2 are SGHDN and FVKESK. The CDR3 is made up of 14 amino acids. J was trimmed by 2 bases and V by 5 bases; bases with no gene match: 6. The PCR had 60 Vbeta and 13 Jbeta primers. Here immunoSEQ multiplex PCR was the method, and the copy in TCRdb shows in-frame clones only, minus some. Among 150,000 to 200,000 clones, approximately 72% were seen once, and the ten largest hold around 6.8%. The clonotype originates from a man aged 35 to 55 in good health and CMV-seropositive. Sequenced material: PBMCs. The rearrangement joins TRBV14 to TRBJ2-7; 7 nucleotides agree with TRBD2. The CDR3 DNA reads TGTGCCAGCAGCAGGGGCGGGGGACCCTACGAGCAGTACTTC. Protein: CASSRGGGPYEQYF.